The 23 T cell receptor beta chains reported below all come from one sample, sequenced in a study of cytomegalovirus exposure and HLA in healthy donors. Primers: 60 Vbeta forward and 13 Jbeta reverse. The data were produced by immunoSEQ multiplex PCR, yet TCRdb's version contains in-frame clones alone and is incomplete. The table has about 210,000 clones, 82% seen once. Material for sequencing was PBMCs. The receptors originated from a man aged 35-49 years in good health and CMV-seropositive.

This clone was seen only a few times. The V call is TRBV5-1, the J call TRBJ2-3; 9 bases map to TRBD2. This CDR3 is built from 15 residues. V lost 0 bases and J lost 5; bases outside the gene matches: 4. Germline CDR1 SGHRS, CDR2 YFSETQ. The CDR3 protein is CASSLEFSGRDTQYF. The CDR3 region has the DNA TGCGCCAGCAGCTTGGAATTTAGCGGGAGAGATACGCAGTATTTT.

The gene calls are TRBV11-3 and TRBJ1-1; maybe TRBD1 (5 bases). This CDR3 spans 13 amino acids. V was trimmed by 4 bases and J by 7 bases, leaving 13 bases between them. The V gene's germline CDR1 is SGHNT and CDR2 YENEEA. This CDR3 reads CASSWGGTVEAFF. In DNA form, the CDR3 reads TGTGCCAGCAGCTGGGGGGGGACGGTTGAAGCTTTCTTT. The full variable domain, its missing parts supplied by reference TRBV11-3 and TRBJ1-1, is EAGVVQSPRYKIIEKKQPVAFWCNPISGHNTLYWYLQNLGQGPELLIRYENEEAVDDSQLPKDRFSAERLKGVDSTLKIQPAELGDSAVYLCASSWGGTVEAFFGQGTRLTVV.

This chain links TRBV12-5 with TRBJ2-2, with D possibly being TRBD2 (5 bases). Per the germline V gene, CDR1 is LGHNT and CDR2 is FRNRAP. V dropped 4 bases and J dropped 15 bases, with 21 bases sitting between them. This CDR3 is built from 14 residues. CDR3 DNA sequence: TGTGCTAGTGGTTCCGACCCAGCACTAGGTGAGGTGTTTTTT. Translation gives CASGSDPALGEVFF. Supplemented by reference TRBV12-5 and TRBJ2-2, the full variable domain reads DARVTQTPRHKVTEMGQEVTMRCQPILGHNTVFWYRQTMMQGLELLAYFRNRAPLDDSGMPKDRFSAEMPDATLATLKIQPSEPRDSAVYFCASGSDPALGEVFFGEGSRLTVL.

The chain is built from TRBV5-1 and TRBJ2-2; 13 bases are a match to TRBD2. J was trimmed by 5 bases and V by 4 bases; bases with no gene match: 5. The CDR3 consists of 16 residues. Germline assignment: CDR1 SGHRS and CDR2 YFSETQ. The CDR3 here is CASSLGTSGKTGELFF. In nucleotides, the CDR3 is TGCGCCAGCAGCCTAGGGACTAGCGGGAAGACCGGGGAGCTGTTTTTT.

For the CDR3, the DNA is TGTGCCAGCAGACGACCCGGGACTAAGTCCTACGAGCAGTACTTC. Its translation is CASRRPGTKSYEQYF. The chain uses TRBV6-5 and TRBJ2-7; 7 positions agree with TRBD2. Germline trimming cut 6 bases from V and 1 base from J; bases unmatched to any gene: 9. CDR3 length: 15 amino acids. The V gene's germline CDR1 is MNHEY and CDR2 SVGAGI.

The chain joins TRBV9 to TRBJ1-2; 11 nucleotides agree with TRBD1. The CDR3 has 17 residues. V was pared by 1 base and J by 6 bases, with 11 bases of the junction left unmatched. Germline CDR1 is SGDLS and CDR2 is YYNGEE. CDR3 sequence reads: CASSVTPPGQGDHGYTF. As DNA, the CDR3 is TGTGCCAGCAGCGTAACACCCCCGGGACAGGGGGATCATGGCTACACCTTC.

The DNA for the CDR3 is TGTGCCAGCAGCGGGAGTCCGGGACAGGGGACCCTAGATCAGCCCCAGCATTTT. It codes for CASSGSPGQGTLDQPQHF. This chain links TRBV7-9 with TRBJ1-5; 10 nucleotides align to TRBD1. Germline V gene lookup returns CDR1 SEHNR and CDR2 FQNEAQ (reference sequence). The CDR3 has 18 residues. The J segment lost 5 bases and the V segment lost 5 bases, leaving 15 bases of the junction unmatched.

V gene TRBV28 combines with J gene TRBJ2-7; maybe TRBD1 (7 bases). The CDR3 has 13 residues. Trimming took off 7 bases at V and 5 bases at J, with 15 bases between the two ends. CDR1 is MDHEN and CDR2 is SYDVKM in the germline V gene. CDR3 loop: CASNAGGTDEQYF. The CDR3 region has the DNA TGTGCCAGCAACGCTGGGGGGACAGACGAGCAGTACTTC.

The CDR3 region has the DNA TGTGCCAGCAGCCGAAGCGGGGGCGACGAGCAGTACGTC. Its protein product is CASSRSGGDEQYV. The chain combines TRBV6-5 with TRBJ2-7; 8 bases are shared with TRBD2. The CDR3 consists of 13 residues. With V trimmed by 6 bases and J by 5 bases, 6 bases remained unmatched. The germline V gene encodes CDR1 MNHEY and CDR2 SVGAGI.

The chain joins TRBV7-9 to TRBJ2-1; TRBD2 agrees at 8 bases. The V segment lost 5 bases and the J segment 0 bases; nucleotides outside the gene matches: 6. The CDR3 has 16 amino acids. Germline CDR1 reads SEHNR; CDR2 reads FQNEAQ (reference sequence). CDR3 nucleotide sequence: TGTGCCAGCAGCCACCCCGGGACTAGCTCCTACAATGAGCAGTTCTTC. Translating it yields CASSHPGTSSYNEQFF.

This clone appeared once. The chain carries TRBV10-3 and TRBJ1-5; D gene ambiguous. The CDR3 spans 14 residues. V lost 11 bases, J lost 1 base, and 15 bases lay in between. Germline values: CDR1 ENHRY, CDR2 SYGVKD. Written as DNA, the CDR3 is TGTGCCTCCAAGGGCTCGGGGAGCAATCAGCCCCAGCATTTT. Residues: CASKGSGSNQPQHF.

There are a few counts of this clone. V is TRBV27 and J is TRBJ2-1; TRBD1 might be the D (6 bases). CDR1 is MNHEY and CDR2 is SMNVEV in the germline V gene (reference sequence). Deletions cut 2 bases from V and 10 bases from J, with 15 bases between. The CDR3 covers 14 residues. DNA for the CDR3: TGTGCCAGCAGTTTAGGCCAGGGGCAGGGCGAGCAGTTCTTC. It codes for CASSLGQGQGEQFF.

The chain carries TRBV20-1 and TRBJ1-1; the D is unclear. V shed 0 bases and J shed 13 bases, with 12 bases lying between them. The CDR3 contains 11 residues. Germline V gives CDR1 DFQATT, CDR2 SNEGSKA (reference sequence). CDR3 nucleotides: TGCAGTGCTAGAGAGATACGACTTGATTTCTTT. It codes for CSAREIRLDFF.

The chain joins TRBV12-5 to TRBJ2-1; no reliable D call. V lost 3 bases and J lost 4, with 4 bases in between. Germline lookup yields CDR1 LGHNT and CDR2 FRNRAP. This CDR3 region has 12 residues. In DNA, the CDR3 is TGTGCTAGTGGTTTCGGTTACAATGAGCAGTTCTTC. It specifies CASGFGYNEQFF.

This chain connects TRBV12-5 to TRBJ2-3, with 11 bases fitting TRBD2. CDR3 length: 13 amino acids. Germline V gene sequence: CDR1 LGHNT, CDR2 FRNRAP. V was pared by 5 bases and J by 9 bases, with 4 bases of the junction left unmatched. CDR3 in DNA: TGTGCTAGTGGTCAGGGGACTAGCGGAACGCAGTATTTT. Its translation is CASGQGTSGTQYF.

The genes are TRBV15 and TRBJ2-7, with D tentatively TRBD1 (6 bases). V lost 5 bases, J lost 0 bases, and 11 bases lay in between. In germline, CDR1 is LNHNV, CDR2 YYDKDF (reference sequence). This CDR3 is 14 amino acids long. The CDR3: CATSGGMPSYEQYF. In DNA, the CDR3 is TGTGCCACCAGCGGGGGCATGCCCTCCTACGAGCAGTACTTC.

The rearrangement links TRBV5-1 to TRBJ2-2; the match to TRBD2 covers 10 bases. The CDR3 consists of 15 residues. Germline loops: CDR1 SGHRS, CDR2 YFSETQ. Trimming took 3 bases from V and 4 from J; bases not matched to a gene: 3. This CDR3 reads CASSSGLAFTGELFF. Here the CDR3 DNA reads TGCGCCAGCAGCTCGGGACTAGCGTTCACCGGGGAGCTGTTTTTT.

The table lists this clone with a few counts. The sample carries other DNA sequences with the same CDR3. The chain employs TRBV6-5 and TRBJ2-5, with D possibly being TRBD2 (5 bases). The CDR3 sequence is 14 residues long. CDR1 is MNHEY and CDR2 is SVGAGI in the germline V gene. V shed 0 bases and J shed 2 bases, with 7 bases lying between them. CDR3 DNA sequence: TGTGCCAGCAGTTACTCTCCGGGACAAGAGACCCAGTACTTC. Amino acids: CASSYSPGQETQYF.

The chain employs TRBV7-9 and TRBJ1-4; 12 nucleotides match TRBD1. Trimming removed 5 bases from V and 8 bases from J; junction bases left unmatched: 6. The CDR3 length is 15 residues. The V gene's germline CDR1 is SEHNR and CDR2 FQNEAQ (reference sequence). The CDR3 coding sequence is TGTGCCAGCAGCCCTAAGGGACAGGGGGCGGAAAAACTGTTTTTT. Its translation: CASSPKGQGAEKLFF.

This chain uses TRBV30 with TRBJ1-3; no reliable D call. Trimming took off 0 bases at V and 4 bases at J, with 13 bases between the two ends. CDR3 length: 15 residues. Per germline, CDR1 GTSNPN and CDR2 SVGIG (reference sequence). The CDR3 DNA sequence: TGTGCCTGGAGTGTCTCTGGTGTAGTGGGAAACACCATATATTTT. Protein product: CAWSVSGVVGNTIYF.

The V call is TRBV5-7, the J call TRBJ2-7; weak D call: TRBD1 (7 bases). TRBV5-7 has ORF status, its function being uncertain. Between the trimmed V and J ends, which lost 1 base and 6 bases, there was a span of 17 bases. The CDR3 contains 15 residues. For the CDR3, the DNA is TGTGCCAGCAGCTTGTTTAACCAGGGGGGTTCCGAGCAGTACGTC. This codes for CASSLFNQGGSEQYV.

V usage is TRBV5-1 and J usage is TRBJ2-5, with a weak D call TRBD1 (6 bases). In germline, CDR1 is SGHRS, CDR2 YFSETQ. The ends were cut back, 1 base at V and 7 bases at J, with 17 bases in the middle. This CDR3 spans 15 amino acids. The CDR3 sequence is CASSLSTGPVGTQYF. The CDR3 region has the DNA TGCGCCAGCAGCTTGTCAACAGGGCCGGTAGGGACCCAGTACTTC.

The V call is TRBV7-9, the J call TRBJ2-3, with 8 bases fitting TRBD2. The CDR3 sequence is 15 residues long. Germline-derived CDR1 and CDR2 are SEHNR and FQNEAQ (reference sequence). With V trimmed by 3 bases and J by 1 base, 3 bases remained unmatched. The CDR3 region has the DNA TGTGCCAGCAGCTTGAGCGGGAGCCGCACAGATACGCAGTATTTT. It codes for CASSLSGSRTDTQYF.